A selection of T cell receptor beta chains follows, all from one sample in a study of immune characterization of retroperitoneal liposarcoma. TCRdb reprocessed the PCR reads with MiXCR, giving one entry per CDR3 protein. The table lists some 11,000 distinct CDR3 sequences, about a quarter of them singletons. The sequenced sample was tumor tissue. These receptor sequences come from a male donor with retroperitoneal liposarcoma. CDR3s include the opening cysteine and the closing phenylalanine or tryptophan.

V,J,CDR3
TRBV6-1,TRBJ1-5,CASSDSGNNQPQHF
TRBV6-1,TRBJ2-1,CASSGGGKETQFF
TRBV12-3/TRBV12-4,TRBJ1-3,CASSLASPGNTIYF
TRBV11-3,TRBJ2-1,CASSSRAPYNEQFF
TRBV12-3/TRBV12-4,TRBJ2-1,CASSLNRQFF
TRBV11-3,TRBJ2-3,CASSLGTDTQYF
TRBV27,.,CASRPGLAVYEQYF
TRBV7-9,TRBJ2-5,CASSSGTSGYGETQYF
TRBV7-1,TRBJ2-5,CASRGGTPEQYF
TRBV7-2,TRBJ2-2,CASSLDGTSGATGELFF
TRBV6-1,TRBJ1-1,CASRGRSGGTEAFF
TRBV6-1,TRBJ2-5,CASGRVQETQYF
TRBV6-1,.,CATSPGGYEQYF
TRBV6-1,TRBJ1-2,CASGVRWAEGYTF
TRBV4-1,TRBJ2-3,CASSTRLAASTDTQYF
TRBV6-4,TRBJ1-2,CASKQTGGGQDYGYTF
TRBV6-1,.,CASSESTGVGYEQYF
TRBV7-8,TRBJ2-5,CASSRPGRGRMVETQYF
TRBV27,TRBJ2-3,CASSLSPTGMDTQYF
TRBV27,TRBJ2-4,CASSLGSGPKGGKNIQYF
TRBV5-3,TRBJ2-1,CASSLAKQYALTTQFF
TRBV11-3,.,CASEGLSYEQYF
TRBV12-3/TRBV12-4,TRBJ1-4,CASSLAPSTNEKLFF
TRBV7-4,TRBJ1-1,CASLLGVGATEAFF
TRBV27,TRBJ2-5,CASSPRPRETQYF
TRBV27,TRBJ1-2,CASSLVGYGYTF
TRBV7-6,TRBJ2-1,CASSATRRDNEQFF
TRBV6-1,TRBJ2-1,CASGPAGELPFF